This entry lists 20 T cell receptor beta chains sequenced from one sample in a study of OX40 agonist ivuxolimab in advanced cancers. Only in-frame clones appear in the TCRdb table, and some are missing; sequencing was by immunoSEQ multiplex PCR. The sample consists of around 43,000 clones, around 89% of them appearing once. This specimen was CD4+ or CD8+ T cells sorted from blood, taken in a trial of the OX40 agonist ivuxolimab. The receptors here all came from an adult with an advanced solid tumor such as melanoma, head and neck, liver or kidney cancer.

This clone has only one observation. The chain joins TRBV7-9 to TRBJ2-5; TRBD1 or TRBD2 may be the D gene (5 bases each). Germline V lookup: CDR1 SEHNR, CDR2 FQNEAQ (reference sequence). Deletions cut 7 bases from V and 5 bases from J, with 14 bases between. The CDR3 totals 13 residues. The DNA of the CDR3 is TGTGCCAGCAAGAGGCCCGAGGGGGAGACCCAGTACTTC. It translates to CASKRPEGETQYF.

The CDR3: CASKQGYSNQPQHF. For the CDR3, the DNA is TGTGCCAGCAAACAGGGCTATAGCAATCAGCCCCAGCATTTT. The chain carries TRBV6-5 and TRBJ1-5; D may be TRBD1 (6 bases). From germline, CDR1 is MNHEY and CDR2 SVGAGI. The CDR3 runs 14 residues. The V end was cut by 7 bases, the J end by 0 bases, with 10 bases between.

The CDR3 reads CASRWTEGYEQFF. The CDR3 DNA sequence: TGTGCCAGCAGATGGACGGAGGGGTATGAGCAGTTCTTC. The chain is built from TRBV2 and TRBJ2-1, with a tentative D call TRBD2 (6 bases). V shed 6 bases and J shed 8 bases, with 14 bases lying between them. CDR3 length equals 13 residues. The germline V gene has CDR1 SNHLY and CDR2 FYNNEI.

The V gene is TRBV6-5, the J gene TRBJ2-7; D is unresolved. Germline V lookup: CDR1 MNHEY, CDR2 SVGAGI. V lost 4 bases and J 2 bases, leaving 15 bases between the germline ends. The CDR3 totals 15 residues. In DNA, the CDR3 is TGTGCCAGCAGTTTGGGGAAAAGGGCAACCTACGAGCAGTACTTC. Its protein is CASSLGKRATYEQYF.

The genes are TRBV2 and TRBJ1-2; D remains ambiguous. CDR1 SNHLY and CDR2 FYNNEI come from the germline V gene. This CDR3 spans 16 amino acids. The ends were cut back, 2 bases at V and 0 bases at J, with 13 bases in the middle. Here the CDR3 DNA reads TGTGCCAGCAGTGAAAAAGGTAGCCCTTCTAACTATGGCTACACCTTC. Amino acids: CASSEKGSPSNYGYTF.

The CDR3: CASNFRGPKNIQYF. CDR3 DNA: TGTGCCAGTAACTTCAGGGGCCCCAAAAACATTCAGTACTTC. V is TRBV19 and J is TRBJ2-4; TRBD1 might be the D (6 bases). This CDR3 has 14 residues. V was clipped by 7 bases and J by 2 bases, with 12 bases between them. The germline gives CDR1 LNHDA, CDR2 SQIVND (reference sequence).

V usage is TRBV19 and J usage is TRBJ1-5; no clear D. Germline CDR1 reads LNHDA; CDR2 reads SQIVND (reference sequence). Deletions cut 7 bases from V and 0 bases from J, with 10 bases between. The CDR3 runs to 14 residues. CDR3 region: CASKYGYSNQPQHF. The DNA of the CDR3 is TGTGCCAGTAAGTACGGGTATAGCAATCAGCCCCAGCATTTT.

V and J are TRBV28 and TRBJ2-7; 9 bases fit TRBD2. Germline assignment: CDR1 MDHEN and CDR2 SYDVKM. V shed 6 bases and J 5 bases; nucleotides not matched to a gene: 8. CDR3 size: 14 residues. CDR3 nucleotide sequence: TGTGCCAGCAGCATTGCGGGGGGGATCAACGAGCAGTACTTC. This encodes CASSIAGGINEQYF.

This chain links TRBV6-1 with TRBJ2-7; D might be TRBD2 (6 bases). The CDR3 runs 12 residues. Germline V gives CDR1 MNHNS, CDR2 SASEGT. With 9 bases removed from V and 3 bases from J, the gap between germline ends came to 12 bases. The CDR3 sequence: CASEGGYYEQYF. In DNA, the CDR3 is TGTGCCAGTGAAGGAGGGTACTACGAGCAGTACTTC.

J is TRBJ1-1 and V is TRBV4-1; 7 nucleotides align to TRBD1. The CDR3 contains 15 residues. The V segment lost 3 bases and the J segment 3 bases; nucleotides outside the gene matches: 7. Germline V gene data show CDR1 as MGHRA and CDR2 as YSYEKL. The CDR3 bases are TGCGCCAGCAGCCAGAGGGGACAGAAATACACTGAAGCTTTCTTT. It specifies CASSQRGQKYTEAFF.

The chain couples TRBV2 to TRBJ1-1; D is unclear. V was pared by 1 base and J by 1 base, with 7 bases between. Germline V gene lookup returns CDR1 SNHLY and CDR2 FYNNEI. The CDR3 loop spans 14 amino acids. DNA for the CDR3: TGTGCCAGCAGTGAAGGGCAGACGAACACTGAAGCTTTCTTT. Its protein is CASSEGQTNTEAFF.

CDR3 sequence: CASRGVSYEQYF. The CDR3 coding sequence is TGTGCCAGCAGGGGGGTTTCCTACGAGCAGTACTTC. This chain links TRBV6-1 with TRBJ2-7; either TRBD1 or TRBD2 may fit D (5 bases each). The V end was cut by 6 bases, the J end by 1 base, with 7 bases between. Per germline, CDR1 MNHNS and CDR2 SASEGT. This CDR3 region has 12 residues.

This clone has only one observation. The J gene is TRBJ2-2, the V gene TRBV27, with 10 bases aligning to TRBD1. V lost 6 bases and J lost 6; bases outside the gene matches: 7. CDR1 MNHEY and CDR2 SMNVEV come from the germline V gene (reference sequence). The CDR3 has 15 amino acids. The CDR3 DNA reads TGTGCCAGCAGACTAGGGACAGGGGTTGCCGGGGAGCTGTTTTTT. This codes for CASRLGTGVAGELFF.

The V gene is TRBV27, the J gene TRBJ2-1; D is perhaps TRBD1 (6 bases). The germline gives CDR1 MNHEY, CDR2 SMNVEV (reference sequence). Between the trimmed V and J ends, which lost 5 bases and 3 bases, there was a span of 14 bases. The CDR3 spans 15 residues. In nucleotides, the CDR3 is TGTGCCAGCAGTACCCGGGACACCCTCTACAATGAGCAGTTCTTC. Translating gives CASSTRDTLYNEQFF.

The V and J genes are TRBV13 and TRBJ1-2; D possibly corresponds to TRBD1 (5 bases). V lost 5 bases and J lost 3, with 22 bases in between. The CDR3 is made up of 17 amino acids. CDR1 is PRHDT, CDR2 FYEKMQ, per germline (reference sequence). The CDR3 is CASSTRDGRLRHYGYTF. The DNA of the CDR3 is TGTGCCAGCAGCACCCGGGACGGTCGATTGCGGCACTATGGCTACACCTTC.

Only one count was recorded for this clone. V is TRBV18 and J is TRBJ1-5, with 8 bases identical to TRBD1. CDR3 length: 15 residues. The V gene end was trimmed by 2 bases and the J gene end by 4 bases; junction bases not matched to a gene: 4. CDR1 and CDR2 from the germline V gene are KGHSH and LQKENI. The CDR3 loop reads CASSPGQGANQPQHF. CDR3 sequence (DNA): TGTGCCAGCTCACCAGGCCAGGGGGCGAATCAGCCCCAGCATTTT.

The rearrangement uses TRBV4-1 and TRBJ2-7; unclear D gene. V was pared by 2 bases and J by 4 bases, with 6 bases between. The CDR3 contains 12 residues. The V gene's germline CDR1 is MGHRA and CDR2 YSYEKL. In DNA form, the CDR3 reads TGCGCCAGCAGCCAACCCTCATACGAGCAGTACTTC. It encodes CASSQPSYEQYF.

CDR3 coding DNA: TGTGCCAGCCTCGGAGTGGGGGATACGCAGTATTTT. Encoded protein: CASLGVGDTQYF. The chain combines TRBV5-5 with TRBJ2-3; D is undetermined. This CDR3 spans 12 amino acids. Germline assignment: CDR1 SGHKS and CDR2 YYEKEE (reference sequence). Trimming removed 7 bases at V and 6 bases at J, with 12 bases between.

The rearrangement links TRBV4-1 to TRBJ2-2, with TRBD2 matching over 12 bases. Germline trimming cut 0 bases from V and 7 bases from J; bases unmatched to any gene: 9. The CDR3 length is 18 residues. Germline V gives CDR1 MGHRA, CDR2 YSYEKL. The CDR3 here is CASSQEGWTSGKGGELFF. CDR3 bases: TGCGCCAGCAGCCAAGAAGGGTGGACTAGCGGGAAGGGCGGGGAGCTGTTTTTT.

The V call is TRBV6-4, the J call TRBJ2-6, with D perhaps matching TRBD1 (5 bases). The CDR3 has 16 amino acids. Germline V gene lookup returns CDR1 MRHNA and CDR2 SNTAGT. V was shortened by 7 bases and J by 0 bases, with 13 bases between the two germline ends. CDR3 in DNA: TGTGCCAGCATCGTCAGGGCGTACTCTGGGGCCAACGTCCTGACTTTC. This encodes CASIVRAYSGANVLTF.